This T cell receptor (beta chain) came from a study of blood T cell repertoires in COVID-19. Here immunoSEQ multiplex PCR was the method, and the copy in TCRdb shows in-frame clones only, minus some. The sample records around 70,000 clones, roughly 80% being singletons. The germline V gene has CDR1 SGHAT and CDR2 FQDESV (reference sequence). The V end lost 0 bases, the J end lost 12 bases, and 8 bases lay between the germline ends. The CDR3 runs 12 residues. This clone was detected only a few times. The chain joins TRBV11-1 to TRBJ2-2; D is ambiguous. The TCR originated in a woman older than 75 with active or convalescent COVID-19. Sample: peripheral blood. The CDR3 protein is CASSLAGSQLFF. The CDR3 nucleotides are TGTGCCAGCAGCTTAGCAGGTAGCCAGCTGTTTTTT.